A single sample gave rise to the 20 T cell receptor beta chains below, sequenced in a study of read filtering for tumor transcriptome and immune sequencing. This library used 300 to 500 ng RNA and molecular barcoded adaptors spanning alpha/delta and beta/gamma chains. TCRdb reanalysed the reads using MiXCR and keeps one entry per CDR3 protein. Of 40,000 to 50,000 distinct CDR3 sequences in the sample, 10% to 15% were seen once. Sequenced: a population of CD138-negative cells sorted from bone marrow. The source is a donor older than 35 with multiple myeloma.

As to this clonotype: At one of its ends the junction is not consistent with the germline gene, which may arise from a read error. Here the CDR3 DNA reads TGTGCCAGTAGTTCTAGCGGGAGTAGGACAGATGCGCAGTACTTT. Translation: CASSSSGSRTDAQYF. V is TRBV19 and J is TRBJ2-3; 10 bases match TRBD2. CDR3 length: 15 amino acids. Germline V gene sequence: CDR1 LNHDA, CDR2 SQIVND (reference sequence).

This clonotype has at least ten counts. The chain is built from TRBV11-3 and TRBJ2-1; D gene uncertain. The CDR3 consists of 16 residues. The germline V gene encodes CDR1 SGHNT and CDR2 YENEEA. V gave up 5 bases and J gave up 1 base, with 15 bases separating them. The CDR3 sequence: CASSRLSQYSYNEQFF. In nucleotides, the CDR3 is TGTGCCAGCAGCCGACTGTCGCAATATTCCTACAATGAGCAGTTCTTC.

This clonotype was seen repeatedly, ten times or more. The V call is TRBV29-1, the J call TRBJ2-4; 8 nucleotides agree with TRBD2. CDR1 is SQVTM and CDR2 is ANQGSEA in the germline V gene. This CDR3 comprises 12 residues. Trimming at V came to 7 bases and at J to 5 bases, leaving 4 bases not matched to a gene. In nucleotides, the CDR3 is TGCAGCGCCGGGGGGGGCCAAAACATTCAGTACTTC. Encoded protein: CSAGGGQNIQYF.

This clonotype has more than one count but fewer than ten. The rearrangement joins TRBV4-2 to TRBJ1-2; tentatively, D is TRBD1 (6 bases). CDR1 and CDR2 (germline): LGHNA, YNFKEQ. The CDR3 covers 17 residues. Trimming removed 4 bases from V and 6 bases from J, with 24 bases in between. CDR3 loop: CASSPGTGIGVYDGYTF. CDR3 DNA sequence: TGTGCCAGCAGCCCAGGAACAGGGATAGGGGTTTATGATGGCTACACCTTC.

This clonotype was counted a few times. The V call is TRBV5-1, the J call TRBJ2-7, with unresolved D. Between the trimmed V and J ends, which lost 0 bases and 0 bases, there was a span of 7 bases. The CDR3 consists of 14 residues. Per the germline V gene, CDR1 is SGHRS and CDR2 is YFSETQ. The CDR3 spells CASSLAVSSYEQYF. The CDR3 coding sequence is TGCGCCAGCAGCTTGGCCGTCAGCTCCTACGAGCAGTACTTC.

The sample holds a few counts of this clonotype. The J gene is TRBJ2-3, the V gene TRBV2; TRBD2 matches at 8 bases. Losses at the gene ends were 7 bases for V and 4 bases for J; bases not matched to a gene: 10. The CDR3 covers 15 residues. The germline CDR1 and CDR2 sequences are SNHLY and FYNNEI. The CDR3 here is CASTAIAGGADTQYF. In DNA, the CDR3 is TGTGCCAGCACCGCTATCGCGGGGGGCGCAGATACGCAGTATTTT.

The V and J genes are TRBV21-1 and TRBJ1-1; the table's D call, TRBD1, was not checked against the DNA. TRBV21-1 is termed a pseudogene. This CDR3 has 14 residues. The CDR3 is CASSKGARVTEAFF. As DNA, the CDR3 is TGTGCCAGCAGCAAAGGGGCCAGGGTCACTGAAGCTTTCTTT.

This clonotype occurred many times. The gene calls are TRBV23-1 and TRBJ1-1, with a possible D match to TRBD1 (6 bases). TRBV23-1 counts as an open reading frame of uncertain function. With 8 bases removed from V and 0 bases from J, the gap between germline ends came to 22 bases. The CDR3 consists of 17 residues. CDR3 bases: TGCGCCAGCGGCCGGGACCCGGGACATAAGTTGAACACTGAAGCTTTCTTT. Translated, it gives CASGRDPGHKLNTEAFF.

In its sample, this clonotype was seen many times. The CDR3 loop is CSARVFEQGFTEAFF. The CDR3 DNA reads TGCAGTGCTAGAGTTTTTGAACAGGGGTTCACTGAAGCTTTCTTT. The gene calls are TRBV20-1 and TRBJ1-1, with 7 bases that match TRBD1. The CDR3 spans 15 residues. The junction had 9 bases not matched to a gene; V was cut back by 1 base and J by 4 bases. Germline V gene sequence: CDR1 DFQATT, CDR2 SNEGSKA (reference sequence).

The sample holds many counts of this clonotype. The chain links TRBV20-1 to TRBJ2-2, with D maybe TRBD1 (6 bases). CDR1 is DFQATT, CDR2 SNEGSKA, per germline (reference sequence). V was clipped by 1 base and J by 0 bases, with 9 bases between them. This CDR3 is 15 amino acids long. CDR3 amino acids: CSARVRQANTGELFF. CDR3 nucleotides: TGCAGTGCTAGAGTCAGACAGGCGAACACCGGGGAGCTGTTTTTT.

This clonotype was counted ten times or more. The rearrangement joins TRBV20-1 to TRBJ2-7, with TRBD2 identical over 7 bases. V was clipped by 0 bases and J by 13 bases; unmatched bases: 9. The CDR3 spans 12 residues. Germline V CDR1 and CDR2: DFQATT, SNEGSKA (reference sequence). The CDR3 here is CSARDRAGVGYF. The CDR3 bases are TGCAGTGCTAGAGATCGGGCGGGAGTAGGCTACTTC.

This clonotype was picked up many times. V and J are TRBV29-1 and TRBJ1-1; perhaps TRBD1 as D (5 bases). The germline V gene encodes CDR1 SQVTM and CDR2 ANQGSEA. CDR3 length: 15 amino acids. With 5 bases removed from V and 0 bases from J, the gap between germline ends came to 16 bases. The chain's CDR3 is CSVRRDQYMNTEAFF. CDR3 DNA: TGCAGCGTTAGGAGGGACCAGTACATGAACACTGAAGCTTTCTTT.

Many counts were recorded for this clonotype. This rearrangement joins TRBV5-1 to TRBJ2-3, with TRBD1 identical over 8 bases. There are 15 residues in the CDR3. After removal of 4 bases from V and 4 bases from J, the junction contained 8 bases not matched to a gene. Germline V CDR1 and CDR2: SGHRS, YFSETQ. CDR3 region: CASSTGQEGADTQYF. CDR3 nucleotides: TGCGCCAGCAGCACGGGACAGGAAGGGGCAGATACGCAGTATTTT.

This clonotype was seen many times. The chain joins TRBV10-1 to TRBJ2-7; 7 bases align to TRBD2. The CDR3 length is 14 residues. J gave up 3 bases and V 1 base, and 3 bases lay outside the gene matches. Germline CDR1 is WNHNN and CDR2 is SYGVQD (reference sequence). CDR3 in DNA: TGCGCCAGCAGTGAGTATGGGACTAACTACGAGCAGTACTTC. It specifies CASSEYGTNYEQYF.

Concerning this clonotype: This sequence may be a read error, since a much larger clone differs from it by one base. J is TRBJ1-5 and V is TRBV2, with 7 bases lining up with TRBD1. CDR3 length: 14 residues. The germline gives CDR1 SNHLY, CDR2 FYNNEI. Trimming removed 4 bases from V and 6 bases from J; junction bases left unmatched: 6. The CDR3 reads CASSGGQTSQPQHF. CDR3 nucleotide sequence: TGTGCCAGCAGTGGGGGACAGACTAGTCAGCCCCAGCATTTT.

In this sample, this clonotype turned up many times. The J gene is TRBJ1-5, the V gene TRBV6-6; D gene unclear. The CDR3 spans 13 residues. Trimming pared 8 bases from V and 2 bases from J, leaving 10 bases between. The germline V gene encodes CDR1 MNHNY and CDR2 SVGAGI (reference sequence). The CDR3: CASGFRGNQPQHF. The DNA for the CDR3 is TGTGCCAGCGGGTTTAGGGGCAATCAGCCCCAGCATTTT.

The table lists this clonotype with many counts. For the CDR3, the DNA is TGTGCCAGCACCCCTGGGGGGGCTCTGAACACTGAAGCTTTCTTT. Protein: CASTPGGALNTEAFF. The chain combines TRBV6-1 with TRBJ1-1; D perhaps matches TRBD1 (6 bases). This CDR3 region has 15 residues. CDR1 and CDR2 from the germline V gene are MNHNS and SASEGT. Trimming cost V 7 bases and J 0 bases, with 15 bases left between them.

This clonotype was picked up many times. The CDR3 is CASSPHLAGPTDTQYF. In nucleotides, the CDR3 is TGTGCCAGCAGCCCGCACCTCGCGGGTCCCACAGATACGCAGTATTTT. The chain employs TRBV5-4 and TRBJ2-3, with D perhaps TRBD2 (5 bases). Trimming removed 4 bases at V and 2 bases at J, with 17 bases between. Germline values: CDR1 SGHNT, CDR2 YYREEE (reference sequence). There are 16 residues in the CDR3.

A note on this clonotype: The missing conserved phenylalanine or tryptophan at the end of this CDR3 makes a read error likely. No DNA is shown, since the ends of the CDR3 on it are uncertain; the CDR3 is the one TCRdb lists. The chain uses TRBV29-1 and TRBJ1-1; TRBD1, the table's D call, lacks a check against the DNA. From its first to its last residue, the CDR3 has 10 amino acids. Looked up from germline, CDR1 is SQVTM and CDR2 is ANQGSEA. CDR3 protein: CSVLGAEALL.

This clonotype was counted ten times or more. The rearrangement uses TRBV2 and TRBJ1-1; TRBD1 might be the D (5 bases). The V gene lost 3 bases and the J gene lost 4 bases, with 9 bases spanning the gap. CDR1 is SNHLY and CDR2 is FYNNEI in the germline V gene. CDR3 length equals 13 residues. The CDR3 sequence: CASSERGITEAFF. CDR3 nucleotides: TGTGCCAGCAGTGAGAGGGGTATCACTGAAGCTTTCTTT.